A selection of T cell receptor beta chains follows, all from one sample in a study of T-cell reconstitution after alpha-beta-depleted transplantation in children. MiXCR, applied by TCRdb to the PCR reads, yields one record per CDR3 protein. The sample has over 550,000 distinct CDR3 sequences, 8% to 11% seen once; the top ten hold less than 5%. The sequences come from PBMCs from the stem cell graft donor, collected from the stem cell graft. The receptors come from a human donor who donated a stem cell graft to a child with acute myeloid leukemia. CDR3s include the opening cysteine and the closing phenylalanine or tryptophan. A D gene is named only where the DNA matches it firmly. Not every row has a clone size; where given, it reads once, few, many or a size class.

j_call cdr3_length d_call v_call clone_size cdr3_nt cdr3_aa
TRBJ2-2 18 TRBD1 TRBV20-1 many TGCAGTGCTAGAGGAGGTTACAGGGGCCTTTCTAACACCGGGGAGCTGTTTTTT CSARGGYRGLSNTGELFF
TRBJ2-7 14 TRBD1 TRBV20-1 many TGCAGTGCTGGTCTTGGGACAGGGGCTTACGAGCAGTACTTC CSAGLGTGAYEQYF
TRBJ2-1 13 - TRBV12-3/TRBV12-4 - TGTGCTGACCAGGGCGGAAACTACAATGAGCAGTTCTTC CADQGGNYNEQFF
TRBJ1-2 14 - TRBV29-1 few TGCAGCGTGGAAAACGGGGGGAGGTCGTGGGGCTACACCTTC CSVENGGRSWGYTF
TRBJ2-7 16 TRBD2 TRBV7-2 - TGTGCCAGCAGCTTAGAGTCACTAGCGTTATTAGGCGAGCAGTACTTC CASSLESLALLGEQYF
TRBJ2-5 13 TRBD1 TRBV24-1 - TGTGCCACCAGTGACAGGGGGCGAAAGACCCAGTACTTC CATSDRGRKTQYF
TRBJ2-1 15 - TRBV9 - TGTGCCAGCAGCGTAGAGGAGGGAAGGGGCAATGAGCAGTTCTTC CASSVEEGRGNEQFF
TRBJ2-1 16 TRBD2 TRBV11-2 - TGTGCCAGCAGCTCTCGGACTAGCGACGCCTACAATGAGCAGTTCTTC CASSSRTSDAYNEQFF
TRBJ2-7 12 - TRBV29-1 few TGCAGCGTTGTGGGTCTTCCCTACGAGCAGTACTTC CSVVGLPYEQYF
TRBJ2-1 12 - TRBV18 few TGTGCCAGCTCACCAATGGAGGGTGAGCAGTTCTTC CASSPMEGEQFF
TRBJ2-5 17 TRBD1 TRBV10-3 few TGTGCCATCAGTGAGCCGGGACAGGGGCCCTTCCAAGAGACCCAGTACTTC CAISEPGQGPFQETQYF
TRBJ2-1 17 TRBD1 TRBV27 - TGTGCCAGCAGTCCCCAACGTCCCGGGACAGGGAACAATGAGCAGTTCTTC CASSPQRPGTGNNEQFF
TRBJ2-5 12 - TRBV20-1 few TGCAGTGTTAAACCCTTGCAAGAGACCCAGTACTTC CSVKPLQETQYF
TRBJ1-1 11 - TRBV28 few TGTGCCAGCAGTTGGGCTACTGAAGCTTTCTTT CASSWATEAFF
TRBJ2-5 14 - TRBV5-6 many TGTGCCAGCAGCTTGGGAAGTTCCCAAGAGACCCAGTACTTC CASSLGSSQETQYF
TRBJ2-7 11 - TRBV20-1 - TGCAGTGCAAACGCTCCGGGCGAGCAGTACTTC CSANAPGEQYF
TRBJ1-5 16 - TRBV7-2 few TGTGCCAGCAGCCACGAACAGGGAGGTACAAATCAGCCCCAGCATTTT CASSHEQGGTNQPQHF
TRBJ2-3 15 - TRBV15 few TGTGCCACCAGCCCCCTGTCCGGGAAAGCAGATACGCAGTATTTT CATSPLSGKADTQYF
TRBJ2-1 20 - TRBV4-2 - TGTGCCAGCAGCCACCCCGACCCCCCGCCAGCGGTTAGCTCCTACAATGAGCAGTTCTTC CASSHPDPPPAVSSYNEQFF
TRBJ2-1 17 TRBD2 TRBV6-1 - TGTGCCAGCAGTCATAGACTAGCGGGAGGGCCGGGTAATGAGCAGTTCTTC CASSHRLAGGPGNEQFF
TRBJ1-4 13 - TRBV10-3 few TGTGCCACGTCCGTGGCCGTTAATGAAAAACTGTTTTTT CATSVAVNEKLFF
TRBJ2-3 16 - TRBV14 - TGTGCCAGCAGCCCCCCCAGGGGGGCTAGCACAGATACGCAGTATTTT CASSPPRGASTDTQYF
TRBJ2-3 11 - TRBV5-5 many TGTGCCAGCAGGAGCACAGATACGCAGTATTTT CASRSTDTQYF
TRBJ2-7 13 - TRBV28 - TGTGCCAGCAGTTTACCTAGCGTGTACGAGCAGTACTTC CASSLPSVYEQYF
TRBJ2-1 15 TRBD2 TRBV7-9 many TGTGCCAGCAGCCCTCTAGCGGGGAACTACAATGAGCAGTTCTTC CASSPLAGNYNEQFF
TRBJ1-5 16 TRBD1 TRBV7-6 - TGTGCCAGCAGCTTAGGCGCACAGGGGAGCAATCAGCCCCAGCATTTT CASSLGAQGSNQPQHF
TRBJ2-7 18 TRBD2 TRBV3-1 many TGTGCCAGCAGCCCCGAGGTAGCGGGATTCGGTGAGTCCTACGAGCAGTACTTC CASSPEVAGFGESYEQYF
TRBJ2-1 13 - TRBV6-2/TRBV6-3 many TGTGCCAGCAAAGTGGGCTCCTACAATGAGCAGTTCTTC CASKVGSYNEQFF
TRBJ1-2 16 TRBD1 TRBV27 - TGTGCCAGCAACGCACAGGGGGCGAGTGGTAACTATGGCTACACCTTC CASNAQGASGNYGYTF
TRBJ2-2 16 TRBD2 TRBV6-5 many TGTGCCAGCAGTTACGCGGGGGGAATTGGCACCGGGGAGCTGTTTTTT CASSYAGGIGTGELFF
TRBJ2-1 15 - TRBV12-3/TRBV12-4 - TGTGCCAGCGGCGCGAGCACGAGCTCCTACAATGAGCAGTTCTTC CASGASTSSYNEQFF
TRBJ1-1 11 - TRBV28 few TGTGGAGCCGGAGGGAACACTGAAGTTTTCTTT CGAGGNTEVFF
TRBJ2-5 11 - TRBV24-1 many TGTGCCACCAGTGACAGTGAGACCCAGTACTTC CATSDSETQYF
TRBJ2-7 14 TRBD2 TRBV29-1 few TGCAGCGTTGGGTGGTTAGCGGGAGAGGGCGAGCAGTACTTC CSVGWLAGEGEQYF
TRBJ1-1 15 - TRBV5-1 - TGCGCCAGCAGCTTGCAGAGCCCCATGAACACTGAAGCTTTCTTT CASSLQSPMNTEAFF